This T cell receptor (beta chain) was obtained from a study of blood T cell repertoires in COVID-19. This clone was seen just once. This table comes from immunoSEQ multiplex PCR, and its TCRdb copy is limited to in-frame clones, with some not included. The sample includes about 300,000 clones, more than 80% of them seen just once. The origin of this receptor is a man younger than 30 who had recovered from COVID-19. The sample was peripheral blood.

CDR3 in amino acids: CASSLFEGGGQGGYGYTF. The CDR3 region has the DNA TGCGCCAGCAGCTTGTTCGAGGGCGGAGGACAGGGAGGTTATGGCTACACCTTC. The rearrangement joins TRBV5-1 to TRBJ1-2; 8 positions agree with TRBD1. Losses at the gene ends were 1 base for V and 5 bases for J; bases not matched to a gene: 16. In germline, CDR1 is SGHRS, CDR2 YFSETQ. This CDR3 is built from 18 residues.